This T cell receptor (beta chain) appears in the sequencing data of a study of cytomegalovirus exposure and HLA in healthy donors. Study results and caveats: Among TCR sequences, most were rare, though some public TCRs appeared in many donors. Cytomegalovirus association was listed for 164 TCR beta chains. Earlier analysis yielded a pattern in which most TCR beta V segments were productive about 87% or about 30% of the time. When analyzed later, the rates of TCR association showed variation by HLA locus, with DRB1 the most and HLA-C the fewest.

PCR employed 60 Vbeta and 13 Jbeta primers. Profiled with immunoSEQ multiplex PCR; TCRdb holds only in-frame clones, not every one. The sample lists tens of thousands of clones; about four fifths were seen once. As regards this clone: The target antigen is unknown.

CDR3 length: 15 amino acids. With V trimmed by 2 bases and J by 3 bases, 7 bases remained unmatched. Germline values: CDR1 GTSNPN, CDR2 SVGIG (reference sequence). This TCR came from a man aged 25 to 40 in good health and CMV-seronegative. The sequenced material came from PBMCs. The J gene is TRBJ2-7, the V gene TRBV30, with 10 nucleotides matching TRBD1. The CDR3 is CAWSSGTGVDYEQYF. The CDR3 bases are TGTGCCTGGAGTTCCGGGACAGGGGTGGACTACGAGCAGTACTTC.